The 32 T cell receptor beta chains below all came from one sample that was sequenced in a study of CD8+ T cells in alopecia areata. Extraction and reverse transcription of RNA yielded cDNA as the sequencing template. Generated by immunoSEQ multiplex PCR, the TCRdb table keeps only in-frame clones and is missing some. The sample carries roughly 200,000 clones, 63% recorded once. Here the sequenced sample was CD4+ T cells sorted from blood, taken at week 0. Receptors originate from a human donor with alopecia areata.

The gene calls are TRBV11-3 and TRBJ2-1; 12 positions agree with TRBD2. V was clipped by 5 bases and J by 6 bases; unmatched bases: 5. The CDR3 covers 15 residues. Germline V gene sequence: CDR1 SGHNT, CDR2 YENEEA. CDR3 residues: CASSQGLAGINEQFF. The CDR3 nucleotides read TGTGCCAGCAGCCAAGGACTAGCGGGGATCAATGAGCAGTTCTTC.

This chain links TRBV30 with TRBJ1-1; no reliable D call. V lost 2 bases and J lost 9, with 13 bases in between. The CDR3 is 12 residues long. The germline V gene encodes CDR1 GTSNPN and CDR2 SVGIG (reference sequence). The CDR3 region is CAWSSGGNKAFF. CDR3 nucleotides: TGTGCCTGGAGTTCCGGCGGGAACAAAGCTTTCTTT.

V gene TRBV7-2 combines with J gene TRBJ2-7, with a possible D match to TRBD1 (6 bases). The V end lost 5 bases, the J end lost 0 bases, and 14 bases lay between the germline ends. Germline V gene sequence: CDR1 SGHTA, CDR2 FQGNSA. The CDR3 is 15 amino acids. CDR3 nucleotide sequence: TGTGCCAGCAGCCTGGACAGTTCAAGCTCCTACGAGCAGTACTTC. Translation gives CASSLDSSSSYEQYF.

J is TRBJ2-3 and V is TRBV7-6, with 8 bases aligning to TRBD2. The CDR3 runs 16 residues. Germline V lookup: CDR1 SGHVS, CDR2 FNYEAQ. Unmatched junction bases numbered 4, after V lost 0 bases and J lost 2 bases. The CDR3 sequence: CASSLAGTRDTDTQYF. For the CDR3, the DNA is TGTGCCAGCAGCTTAGCGGGGACTAGAGACACAGATACGCAGTATTTT.

The chain couples TRBV19 to TRBJ1-5; D is ambiguous. Germline assignment: CDR1 LNHDA and CDR2 SQIVND (reference sequence). The CDR3 totals 15 residues. V gave up 7 bases and J gave up 4 bases, with 17 bases separating them. The CDR3 coding sequence is TGTGCCAGTACGGAGACGGGCAGCACTAATCAGCCCCAGCATTTT. Protein product: CASTETGSTNQPQHF.

In its sample, this clone was seen once. V and J are TRBV29-1 and TRBJ2-3; D is possibly TRBD2 (5 bases). Trimming took 6 bases from V and 0 from J, leaving 13 bases between them. This CDR3 contains 14 residues. Germline V lookup: CDR1 SQVTM, CDR2 ANQGSEA. The CDR3 spells CSVSGLGSTDTQYF. The CDR3 coding sequence is TGCAGCGTCTCCGGACTGGGGAGCACAGATACGCAGTATTTT.

The V gene is TRBV6-6, the J gene TRBJ1-5; D not certain. The germline CDR1 and CDR2 sequences are MNHNY and SVGAGI (reference sequence). Trimming removed 6 bases at V and 0 bases at J, with 6 bases between. The CDR3 length is 13 residues. The CDR3 is CASRITSNQPQHF. The CDR3 DNA is TGTGCCAGCAGGATCACTAGCAATCAGCCCCAGCATTTT.

The gene calls are TRBV15 and TRBJ2-5; D not certain. V dropped 3 bases and J dropped 3 bases, with 8 bases sitting between them. Germline-derived CDR1 and CDR2 are LNHNV and YYDKDF (reference sequence). The CDR3 consists of 13 residues. CDR3 loop: CATSRTAKETQYF. The CDR3 DNA is TGTGCCACCAGCAGGACCGCTAAAGAGACCCAGTACTTC. The entire variable domain, with the rest obtained from reference TRBV15 and TRBJ2-5, is as follows: DAMVIQNPRYQVTQFGKPVTLSCSQTLNHNVMYWYQQKSSQAPKLLFHYYDKDFNNEADTPDNFQSRRPNTSFCFLDIRSPGLGDTAMYLCATSRTAKETQYFGPGTRLLVL.

V usage is TRBV7-8 and J usage is TRBJ2-2; D is ambiguous. Germline V gives CDR1 SGHVS, CDR2 FQNEAQ. Trimming pared 2 bases from V and 7 bases from J, leaving 14 bases between. The CDR3 is made up of 15 amino acids. CDR3 residues: CASSLLGRSSGELFF. CDR3 sequence (DNA): TGTGCCAGCAGCTTACTAGGTCGTTCCAGCGGGGAGCTGTTTTTT. The variable domain in full, with the rest retrieved from reference TRBV7-8 and TRBJ2-2, is GAGVSQSPRYKVAKRGQDVALRCDPISGHVSLFWYQQALGQGPEFLTYFQNEAQLDKSGLPSDRFFAERPEGSVSTLKIQRTQQEDSAVYLCASSLLGRSSGELFFGEGSRLTVL.

V gene TRBV5-6 combines with J gene TRBJ2-1; D assignment may be TRBD1 or TRBD2 (5 bases each). The germline gives CDR1 SGHDT, CDR2 YYEEEE. Trimming took 0 bases from V and 9 from J, leaving 10 bases between them. This CDR3 is built from 13 residues. CDR3 protein: CASSLEPRGEQFF. CDR3 coding DNA: TGTGCCAGCAGCTTGGAGCCGAGGGGTGAGCAGTTCTTC.

This clone was seen ten or more times. The chain joins TRBV7-2 to TRBJ1-2; D might be TRBD1 (5 bases). The CDR3 is made up of 12 amino acids. V gave up 2 bases and J gave up 13 bases, with 14 bases separating them. Germline V CDR1 and CDR2: SGHTA, FQGNSA. CDR3 residues: CASSLSWQGLTF. The CDR3 DNA reads TGTGCCAGCAGCTTAAGTTGGCAGGGCCTCACCTTC.

In this sample, this clone turned up once. The chain combines TRBV4-3 with TRBJ1-1; unclear D gene. The germline V and J ends were trimmed by 0 bases and 4 bases, with 9 bases remaining between them. This CDR3 spans 14 amino acids. Germline V gives CDR1 LGHNA, CDR2 YSLEER. The CDR3 bases are TGCGCCAGCAGCCAAGATACGGGAGTCACTGAAGCTTTCTTT. It specifies CASSQDTGVTEAFF.

The J gene is TRBJ1-1, the V gene TRBV6-5; 11 bases align to TRBD1. Germline lookup yields CDR1 MNHEY and CDR2 SVGAGI. The CDR3 is 15 residues long. Germline trimming cut 7 bases from V and 5 bases from J; bases unmatched to any gene: 9. The CDR3 region is CASIGQGASDTEAFF. Here the CDR3 DNA reads TGTGCCAGCATTGGACAGGGGGCCTCGGATACTGAAGCTTTCTTT.

The chain carries TRBV30 and TRBJ1-1; the D is unclear. The germline V gene has CDR1 GTSNPN and CDR2 SVGIG (reference sequence). V lost 4 bases, J lost 6 bases, and 21 bases lay in between. The CDR3 consists of 15 residues. The CDR3 bases are TGTGCCTGGATTAGGGTAAGCAGCTCTCTGCCTGAAGCTTTCTTT. Its translation is CAWIRVSSSLPEAFF.

The chain carries TRBV30 and TRBJ1-5; 7 nucleotides line up with TRBD1. The CDR3 is 14 residues long. Germline loops: CDR1 GTSNPN, CDR2 SVGIG (reference sequence). Unmatched junction bases numbered 3, after V lost 2 bases and J lost 2 bases. Written as DNA, the CDR3 is TGTGCCTGGAGTCAAGGACAGGGCAATCAGCCCCAGCATTTT. Translated, it gives CAWSQGQGNQPQHF.

CDR3 DNA sequence: TGTGCCAGTAGTACGGGACAGGGGGGTAGTGGGGCCAACGTCCTGACTTTC. Amino acid sequence: CASSTGQGGSGANVLTF. This chain links TRBV19 with TRBJ2-6; TRBD1 agrees at 11 bases. The V gene's germline CDR1 is LNHDA and CDR2 SQIVND (reference sequence). The V segment lost 4 bases and the J segment 3 bases; nucleotides outside the gene matches: 5. The CDR3 is made up of 17 amino acids.

J is TRBJ2-3 and V is TRBV5-6; D gene uncertain. V gave up 1 base and J gave up 4 bases, with 7 bases separating them. The CDR3 length is 13 residues. Germline lookup yields CDR1 SGHDT and CDR2 YYEEEE. Here the CDR3 reads CASSLMFADTQYF. DNA for the CDR3: TGTGCCAGCAGCTTGATGTTTGCAGATACGCAGTATTTT. The whole variable domain, filled in from reference TRBV5-6 and TRBJ2-3, reads DAGVTQSPTHLIKTRGQQVTLRCSPKSGHDTVSWYQQALGQGPQFIFQYYEEEERQRGNFPDRFSGHQFPNYSSELNVNALLLGDSALYLCASSLMFADTQYFGPGTRLTVL.

This chain links TRBV7-6 with TRBJ2-3; D call uncertain. The CDR3 spans 16 residues. Trimming left V 1 base short and J 0 bases short, with 11 bases between. Germline V CDR1 and CDR2: SGHVS, FNYEAQ. The DNA of the CDR3 is TGTGCCAGCAGCTTAGTTGGGCAGTTTAGCACAGATACGCAGTATTTT. The encoded protein is CASSLVGQFSTDTQYF.

As regards this clone: Sequence at one end of the junction differs from germline and may be a read error. The rearrangement joins TRBV7-8 to TRBJ2-4, with D perhaps TRBD2 (5 bases). This CDR3 region has 17 residues. Germline V gives CDR1 SGHVS, CDR2 FQNEAQ. This CDR3 reads CASSLAATPAAKNIQYF. Here the CDR3 DNA reads TGTGCCAGCAGCCTAGCCGCTACCCCGGCGGCCAAAAACATTCAGTACTTC.

The chain combines TRBV29-1 with TRBJ2-3; no reliable D call. Germline lookup yields CDR1 SQVTM and CDR2 ANQGSEA. CDR3 length equals 12 residues. V lost 6 bases and J lost 0, with 7 bases in between. In DNA, the CDR3 is TGCAGCGTAAAAACTAGCACAGATACGCAGTATTTT. This gives the protein CSVKTSTDTQYF.

This clone was observed once. The chain recombines TRBV9 with TRBJ2-7; D is uncertain. This CDR3 comprises 15 residues. V lost 0 bases and J lost 0, with 10 bases in between. Germline values: CDR1 SGDLS, CDR2 YYNGEE. CDR3 nucleotide sequence: TGTGCCAGCAGCGTAGAACCTGGGGACTCCTACGAGCAGTACTTC. Its protein is CASSVEPGDSYEQYF.

In DNA form, the CDR3 reads TGTGCCAGTAGTATCGGGGGCACAGATACGCAGTATTTT. Protein: CASSIGGTDTQYF. The chain has TRBV19 and TRBJ2-3; possible D gene TRBD2, 5 bases. The CDR3 is 13 residues long. Germline V gene lookup returns CDR1 LNHDA and CDR2 SQIVND (reference sequence). The V end was cut by 3 bases, the J end by 1 base, with 5 bases between.

The chain couples TRBV10-2 to TRBJ1-6, with D hard to call. The CDR3 totals 14 residues. The V end lost 0 bases, the J end lost 8 bases, and 8 bases lay between the germline ends. The V gene's germline CDR1 is WSHSY and CDR2 SAAADI. The CDR3 nucleotides are TGCGCCAGCAGTGAGTCGGCGGGTGATTCACCCCTCCACTTT. Its protein is CASSESAGDSPLHF.

V gene TRBV5-1 combines with J gene TRBJ1-4, with D possibly TRBD1 on 6 matching bases. The germline V gene encodes CDR1 SGHRS and CDR2 YFSETQ. CDR3 size: 15 residues. Trimming shortened V by 0 bases and J by 5 bases, and 11 bases separated the two germline ends. The DNA of the CDR3 is TGCGCCAGCAGCTTGGTCGGGACAAAGAATGAAAAACTGTTTTTT. It is translated as CASSLVGTKNEKLFF.

The chain has TRBV5-1 and TRBJ1-2, with 8 bases lining up with TRBD1. Losses at the gene ends were 0 bases for V and 4 bases for J; bases not matched to a gene: 8. Germline loops: CDR1 SGHRS, CDR2 YFSETQ. This CDR3 comprises 16 residues. CDR3 region: CASSLEIQGASYGYTF. For the CDR3, the DNA is TGCGCCAGCAGCTTGGAGATCCAGGGGGCGAGCTATGGCTACACCTTC. Full variable domain (missing parts from reference TRBV5-1 and TRBJ1-2): KAGVTQTPRYLIKTRGQQVTLSCSPISGHRSVSWYQQTPGQGLQFLFEYFSETQRNKGNFPGRFSGRQFSNSRSEMNVSTLELGDSALYLCASSLEIQGASYGYTFGSGTRLTVV.

The chain is built from TRBV23-1 and TRBJ1-2; no firm D call. TRBV23-1 is labeled an ORF, and its function is uncertain. Trimming pared 2 bases from V and 4 bases from J, leaving 14 bases between. The CDR3 extends over 15 amino acids. Here the CDR3 reads CASSQNGQILYGYTF. The DNA of the CDR3 is TGCGCCAGCAGTCAAAACGGCCAAATCCTCTATGGCTACACCTTC.

The chain carries TRBV29-1 and TRBJ2-5; 7 nucleotides agree with TRBD1. Germline loops: CDR1 SQVTM, CDR2 ANQGSEA. CDR3 length: 13 amino acids. V trimming: 5 bases; J trimming: 4 bases; junction bases outside the gene matches: 7. The DNA of the CDR3 is TGCAGCGTTCCACAGGGGCAACGAGAGACCCAGTACTTC. Its protein is CSVPQGQRETQYF.

This sequence joins TRBV4-1 and TRBJ1-2, with 9 bases fitting TRBD1. CDR1 and CDR2 (germline): MGHRA, YSYEKL. This CDR3 is 16 amino acids long. V lost 5 bases and J lost 3; bases outside the gene matches: 10. CDR3 loop: CASSFQQGAVDYGYTF. CDR3 coding DNA: TGCGCCAGCAGCTTCCAACAGGGGGCTGTTGACTATGGCTACACCTTC.

V is TRBV28 and J is TRBJ1-6, with TRBD1 matching 7 bases. This CDR3 has 14 amino acids. J was trimmed by 8 bases and V by 8 bases; bases with no gene match: 9. Germline V gives CDR1 MDHEN, CDR2 SYDVKM. The CDR3 reads CASGRRGNYSPLHF. CDR3 in DNA: TGTGCCAGCGGTCGCAGGGGGAATTATTCACCCCTCCACTTT.

The J gene is TRBJ2-7, the V gene TRBV4-3; D is unclear. Per germline, CDR1 LGHNA and CDR2 YSLEER. CDR3 length equals 15 residues. Trimming cost V 0 bases and J 2 bases, with 11 bases left between them. In DNA form, the CDR3 reads TGCGCCAGCAGCCAAGAAGTTACTAAACCCTACGAGCAGTACTTC. Its translation: CASSQEVTKPYEQYF.

Only one count was recorded for this clone. The chain employs TRBV2 and TRBJ1-5, with 7 bases identical to TRBD1. Germline V gene lookup returns CDR1 SNHLY and CDR2 FYNNEI. CDR3 length equals 15 residues. With 7 bases clipped from V and 3 bases from J, the junction kept 9 bases outside the gene matches. The CDR3 sequence: CASKRGPRHNQPQHF. The CDR3 region has the DNA TGTGCCAGCAAAAGGGGGCCGAGACACAATCAGCCCCAGCATTTT. Drawing the rest from reference TRBV2 and TRBJ1-5, the complete variable domain is EPEVTQTPSHQVTQMGQEVILRCVPISNHLYFYWYRQILGQKVEFLVSFYNNEISEKSEIFDDQFSVERPDGSNFTLKIRSTKLEDSAMYFCASKRGPRHNQPQHFGDGTRLSIL.

This clone was counted once. V is TRBV25-1 and J is TRBJ2-7, with D perhaps matching TRBD1 (6 bases). The V and J ends lost 3 bases and 2 bases respectively, with 14 bases between them. The CDR3 consists of 15 residues. Germline CDR1 reads MGHDK; CDR2 reads SYGVNS. This CDR3 is CASSDPATGTYEQYF. Written as DNA, the CDR3 is TGTGCCAGCAGTGACCCGGCTACAGGGACCTACGAGCAGTACTTC.